This T cell receptor (beta chain) came from a study of technical replicates of blood from a handful of donors. V shed 1 base and J 4 bases; nucleotides not matched to a gene: 4. The CDR3 consists of 17 residues. The V gene's germline CDR1 is SGDLS and CDR2 YYNGEE. Some clones are missing from TCRdb's copy, which holds only in-frame ones; the method was immunoSEQ multiplex PCR. The table shows over 85,000 clones, with 90% to 96% occurring only once. V gene TRBV9 combines with J gene TRBJ2-3; TRBD2 aligns across 15 bases. The source of this sequence is a human donor in good health. Material: T cells isolated from PBMCs. CDR3 nucleotide sequence: TGTGCCAGCAGCGTAAGGACTAGCGGGAGGGGCGCAGATACGCAGTATTTT. As protein: CASSVRTSGRGADTQYF.